The source of this T cell receptor beta chain is a study of T cell responses to AZD1222 COVID-19 vaccine. Notes on the study in general: The study found vaccine-associated CD4 TCRs spanning spike, dominant at 160-218 and 743-854.

This clone came up once. What it recognizes is unknown. The germline V gene has CDR1 SGHVS and CDR2 FNYEAQ. The CDR3 consists of 17 residues. V was trimmed by 2 bases and J by 4 bases, leaving 20 bases between them. Clones were read by immunoSEQ multiplex PCR, and TCRdb kept only the in-frame ones, dropping some. This table holds more than 95,000 clones, 85% to 90% found once. The chain has TRBV7-6 and TRBJ2-5, with D maybe TRBD2 (7 bases). The origin of this receptor is an adult in good health. Sequencing was performed on peripheral blood, taken on day 0 of MenACWY control vaccination. The CDR3 loop is CASSLSGGGAGSETQYF. DNA for the CDR3: TGTGCCAGCAGCTTAAGTGGGGGGGGCGCTGGGTCAGAGACCCAGTACTTC.